This T cell receptor (beta chain) is from a study of neurological immune-mediated disorders. This clonotype was recorded at least ten times. TCRdb used MiXCR to reprocess the 5' RACE reads, holding one entry per CDR3 protein. The table shows 84,000 or so distinct CDR3 sequences, with roughly 13% occurring only once. The time point denotes: longitudinal time-point 2. The CDR3 consists of 15 residues. Germline values: CDR1 SGHRS, CDR2 YFSETQ. V gave up 4 bases and J gave up 2 bases, with 15 bases separating them. The clonotype comes from a female donor with HTLV-1-associated myelopathy (HAM/TSP). The chain is built from TRBV5-1 and TRBJ1-1; the D is unclear. The sequencing sample was made of PBMCs. The CDR3 is CASSPIDAQNTEAFF. The CDR3 DNA reads TGCGCCAGCAGCCCAATTGACGCACAAAACACTGAAGCTTTCTTT.